This T cell receptor (beta chain) was retrieved from a study of blood T cell repertoires in COVID-19. On the study more broadly: Sites across the United States, Italy and Spain contributed samples from acute and convalescent COVID-19. PBMCs, B-cell-depleted T cells, or T cells provided the cDNA or gDNA that made up the material.

The protocol was immunoSEQ multiplex PCR, while the TCRdb copy is restricted to in-frame clones and leaves out a portion. The sample shows 13,000 to 15,000 clones, 85% to 90% of them seen only once. The source is a human donor in a cohort sampled during active COVID-19. Sequencing input: peripheral blood.

DNA for the CDR3: TGTGCCAGCAGCGTAGATGTTGGGACAGGGCTTACCAATTCACCCCTCCACTTT. The encoded protein is CASSVDVGTGLTNSPLHF. This rearrangement joins TRBV9 to TRBJ1-6; 9 bases are shared with TRBD1. The V gene end was trimmed by 0 bases and the J gene end by 7 bases; junction bases not matched to a gene: 11. This CDR3 comprises 18 residues. Germline loops: CDR1 SGDLS, CDR2 YYNGEE.